This TCR beta chain was observed in a study of PD-L1 blockade in urothelial cancer. Whole-study context: Patients arrived having already received 0 to 3 prior chemotherapy regimens. It was at 3 weeks (second dose) and 6 weeks after treatment start that blood was analyzed.

This sample's time point: peripheral blood 6 weeks after treatment start. PCRs were each spiked with synthetic TCR analog templates. Method: immunoSEQ multiplex PCR; TCRdb's copy keeps in-frame clones and lacks some. Here the sample spans 23,000 or so clones, approximately 86% being singletons. V dropped 7 bases and J dropped 0 bases, with 13 bases sitting between them. CDR3 length: 14 amino acids. Looked up from germline, CDR1 is SGHTA and CDR2 is FQGNSA. This clone was counted a single time. Sample: PBMCs, taken around atezolizumab (anti-PD-L1) treatment. V usage is TRBV7-2 and J usage is TRBJ2-7; maybe TRBD2 (6 bases). The clonotype comes from a man between 65 and 79 years old with urothelial cancer. The chain's CDR3 is CASNAGPSSYEQYF. The CDR3 DNA is TGTGCCAGCAATGCGGGGCCAAGCTCCTACGAGCAGTACTTC.